This entry is about one T cell receptor beta chain. The antigen is undetermined. V dropped 2 bases and J dropped 2; count of bases not matched to a gene: 17. The CDR3 is 20 amino acids. CDR1 SGHRS and CDR2 YFSETQ come from the germline V gene. This record comes from a study of STAT5B mutations in CD4+ large granular lymphocyte leukemia. Healthy controls were blood donor buffy coats. General study findings and limits: CD4-sorted patient repertoires seemed more clonal than healthy CD4+ repertoires.

Profiled with immunoSEQ multiplex PCR; TCRdb holds only in-frame clones, not every one. This sample has roughly 32,000 clones; around 82% occur once, and the top ten carry roughly 2%. The rearrangement links TRBV5-1 to TRBJ2-3, with 10 positions matching TRBD2. Material: CD4+ T cells from blood buffy coats. This receptor was identified in a human donor in good health. The CDR3 DNA reads TGCGCCAGCAGCTTAAACCCTAGCGGGAGTACCCTCATTTACACAGATACGCAGTATTTT. Its protein product is CASSLNPSGSTLIYTDTQYF. Together with reference TRBV5-1 and TRBJ2-3, the CDR3 gives the full variable domain: KAGVTQTPRYLIKTRGQQVTLSCSPISGHRSVSWYQQTPGQGLQFLFEYFSETQRNKGNFPGRFSGRQFSNSRSEMNVSTLELGDSALYLCASSLNPSGSTLIYTDTQYFGPGTRLTVL.